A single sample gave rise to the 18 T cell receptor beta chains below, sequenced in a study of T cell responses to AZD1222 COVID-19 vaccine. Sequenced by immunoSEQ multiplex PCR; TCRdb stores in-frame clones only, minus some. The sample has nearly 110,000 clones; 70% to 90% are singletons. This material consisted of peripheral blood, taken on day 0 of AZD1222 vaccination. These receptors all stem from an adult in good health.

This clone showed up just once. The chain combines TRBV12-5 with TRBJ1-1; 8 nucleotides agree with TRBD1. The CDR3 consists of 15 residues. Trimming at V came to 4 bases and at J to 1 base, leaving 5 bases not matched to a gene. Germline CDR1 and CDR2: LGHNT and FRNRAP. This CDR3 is CASGSGQGGNTEAFF. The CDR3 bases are TGTGCTAGTGGTTCCGGACAGGGAGGGAACACTGAAGCTTTCTTT.

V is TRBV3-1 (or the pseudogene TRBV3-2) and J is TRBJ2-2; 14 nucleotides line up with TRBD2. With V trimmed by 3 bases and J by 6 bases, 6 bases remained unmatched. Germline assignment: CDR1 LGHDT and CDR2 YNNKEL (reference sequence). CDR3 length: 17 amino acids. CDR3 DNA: TGTGCCAGCAGCCAGACGGGACTAGCGGGAGTATCCGGGGAGCTGTTTTTT. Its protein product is CASSQTGLAGVSGELFF.

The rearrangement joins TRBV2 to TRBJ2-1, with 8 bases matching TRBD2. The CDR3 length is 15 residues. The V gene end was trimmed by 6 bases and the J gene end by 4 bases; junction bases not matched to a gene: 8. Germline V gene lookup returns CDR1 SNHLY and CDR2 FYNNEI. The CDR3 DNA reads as TGTGCCAGCAGCGAGTCCCGGGAGGGATACAATGAGCAGTTCTTC. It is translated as CASSESREGYNEQFF.

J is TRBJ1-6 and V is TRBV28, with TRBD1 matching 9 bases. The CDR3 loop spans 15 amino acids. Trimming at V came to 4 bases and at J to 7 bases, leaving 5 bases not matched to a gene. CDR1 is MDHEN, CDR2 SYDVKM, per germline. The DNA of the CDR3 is TGTGCCAGCAGTTACCGGGACAGGGCCAATTCACCCCTCCACTTT. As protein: CASSYRDRANSPLHF. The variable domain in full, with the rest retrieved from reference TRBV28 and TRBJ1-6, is DVKVTQSSRYLVKRTGEKVFLECVQDMDHENMFWYRQDPGLGLRLIYFSYDVKMKEKGDIPEGYSVSREKKERFSLILESASTNQTSMYLCASSYRDRANSPLHFGNGTRLTVT.

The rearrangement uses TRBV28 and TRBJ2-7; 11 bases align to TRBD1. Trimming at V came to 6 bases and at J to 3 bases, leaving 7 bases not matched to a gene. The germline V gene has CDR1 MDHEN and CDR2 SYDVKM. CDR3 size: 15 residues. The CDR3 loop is CASSLDRGLIYEQYF. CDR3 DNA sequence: TGTGCCAGCAGCCTGGACAGGGGGCTTATCTACGAGCAGTACTTC.

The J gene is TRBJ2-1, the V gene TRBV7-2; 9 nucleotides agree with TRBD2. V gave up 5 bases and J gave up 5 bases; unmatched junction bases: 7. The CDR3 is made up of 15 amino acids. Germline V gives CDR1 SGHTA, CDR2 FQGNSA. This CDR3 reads CASSLVGGRDNEQFF. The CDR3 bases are TGTGCCAGCAGCCTCGTAGGCGGGAGGGACAATGAGCAGTTCTTC.

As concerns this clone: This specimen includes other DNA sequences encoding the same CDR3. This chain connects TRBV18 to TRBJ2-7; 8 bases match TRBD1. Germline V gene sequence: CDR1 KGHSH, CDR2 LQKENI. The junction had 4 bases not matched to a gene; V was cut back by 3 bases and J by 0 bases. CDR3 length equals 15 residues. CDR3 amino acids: CASSPSTGGSYEQYF. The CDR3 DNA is TGTGCCAGCTCACCCTCTACAGGGGGCTCCTACGAGCAGTACTTC. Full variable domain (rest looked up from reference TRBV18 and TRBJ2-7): NAGVMQNPRHLVRRRGQEARLRCSPMKGHSHVYWYRQLPEEGLKFMVYLQKENIIDESGMPKERFSAEFPKEGPSILRIQQVVRGDSAAYFCASSPSTGGSYEQYFGPGTRLTVT.

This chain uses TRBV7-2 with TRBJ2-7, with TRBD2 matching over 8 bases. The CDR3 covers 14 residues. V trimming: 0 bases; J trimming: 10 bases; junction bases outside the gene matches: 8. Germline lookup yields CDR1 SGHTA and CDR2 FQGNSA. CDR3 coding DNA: TGTGCCAGCAGCTTAGCGCTGGCGGGAGGTTCCCAGTACTTC. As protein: CASSLALAGGSQYF.

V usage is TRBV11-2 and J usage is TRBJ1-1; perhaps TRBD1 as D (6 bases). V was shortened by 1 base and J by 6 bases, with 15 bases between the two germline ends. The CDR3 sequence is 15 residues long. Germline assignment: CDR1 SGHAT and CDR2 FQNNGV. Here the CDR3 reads CASSLVGGQASEAFF. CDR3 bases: TGTGCCAGCAGCTTAGTTGGGGGGCAAGCATCTGAAGCTTTCTTT. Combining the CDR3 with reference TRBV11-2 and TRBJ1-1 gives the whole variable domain EAGVAQSPRYKIIEKRQSVAFWCNPISGHATLYWYQQILGQGPKLLIQFQNNGVVDDSQLPKDRFSAERLKGVDSTLKIQPAKLEDSAVYLCASSLVGGQASEAFFGQGTRLTVV.

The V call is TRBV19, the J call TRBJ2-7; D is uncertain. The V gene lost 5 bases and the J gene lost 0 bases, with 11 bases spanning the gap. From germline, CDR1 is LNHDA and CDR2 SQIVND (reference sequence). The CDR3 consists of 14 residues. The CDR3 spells CASSALPSSYEQYF. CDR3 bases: TGTGCCAGTAGTGCACTCCCGAGCTCCTACGAGCAGTACTTC.

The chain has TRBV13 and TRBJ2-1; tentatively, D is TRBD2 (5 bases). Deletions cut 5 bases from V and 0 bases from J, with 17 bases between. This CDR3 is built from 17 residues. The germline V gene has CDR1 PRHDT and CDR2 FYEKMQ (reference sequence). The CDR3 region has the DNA TGTGCCAGCAGCCAGAGCTTTAGCGCGAACTCCTACAATGAGCAGTTCTTC. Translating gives CASSQSFSANSYNEQFF.

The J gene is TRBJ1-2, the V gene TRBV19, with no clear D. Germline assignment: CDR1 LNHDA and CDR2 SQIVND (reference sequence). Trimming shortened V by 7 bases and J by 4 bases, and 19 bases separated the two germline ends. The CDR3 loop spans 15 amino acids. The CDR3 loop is CASTSIEGRLYGYTF. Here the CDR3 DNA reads TGTGCCAGTACTTCTATAGAGGGCAGGCTCTATGGCTACACCTTC.

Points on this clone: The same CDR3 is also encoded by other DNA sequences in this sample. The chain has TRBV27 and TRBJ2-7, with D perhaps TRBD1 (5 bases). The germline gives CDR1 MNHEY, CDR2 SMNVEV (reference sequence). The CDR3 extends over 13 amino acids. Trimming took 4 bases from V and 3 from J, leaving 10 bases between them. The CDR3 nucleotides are TGTGCCAGCAGTTACAGGCAGGGCTACGAGCAGTACTTC. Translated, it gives CASSYRQGYEQYF.

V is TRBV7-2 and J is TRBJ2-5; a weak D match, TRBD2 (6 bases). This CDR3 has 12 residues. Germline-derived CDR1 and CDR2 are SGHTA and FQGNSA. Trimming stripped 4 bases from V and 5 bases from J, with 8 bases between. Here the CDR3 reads CASSSRGETQYF. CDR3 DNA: TGTGCCAGCAGCTCTCGGGGGGAGACCCAGTACTTC.

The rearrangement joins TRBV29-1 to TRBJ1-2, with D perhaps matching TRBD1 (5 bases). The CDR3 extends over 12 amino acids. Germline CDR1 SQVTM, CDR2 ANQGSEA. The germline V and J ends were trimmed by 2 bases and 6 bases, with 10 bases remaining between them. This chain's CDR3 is CSVERGGDGYTF. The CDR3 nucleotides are TGCAGCGTTGAACGGGGGGGAGATGGCTACACCTTC.

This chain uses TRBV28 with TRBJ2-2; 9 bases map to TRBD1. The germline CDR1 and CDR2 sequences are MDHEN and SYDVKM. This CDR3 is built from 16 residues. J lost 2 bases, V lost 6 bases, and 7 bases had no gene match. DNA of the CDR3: TGTGCCAGCAGGGGACCGGGACAGGGCAACACCGGGGAGCTGTTTTTT. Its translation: CASRGPGQGNTGELFF. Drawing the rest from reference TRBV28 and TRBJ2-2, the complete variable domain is DVKVTQSSRYLVKRTGEKVFLECVQDMDHENMFWYRQDPGLGLRLIYFSYDVKMKEKGDIPEGYSVSREKKERFSLILESASTNQTSMYLCASRGPGQGNTGELFFGEGSRLTVL.

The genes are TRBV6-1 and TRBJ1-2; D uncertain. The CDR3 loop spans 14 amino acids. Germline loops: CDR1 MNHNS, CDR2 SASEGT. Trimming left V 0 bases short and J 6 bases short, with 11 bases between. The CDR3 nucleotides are TGTGCCAGCAGTGAAGCTTCGCCAGCACATGGCTACACCTTC. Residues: CASSEASPAHGYTF.

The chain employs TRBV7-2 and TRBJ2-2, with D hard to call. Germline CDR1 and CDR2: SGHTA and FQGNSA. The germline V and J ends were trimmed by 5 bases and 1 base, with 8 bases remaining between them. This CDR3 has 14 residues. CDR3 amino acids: CASSPQLNTGELFF. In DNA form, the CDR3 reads TGTGCCAGCAGCCCTCAGCTGAACACCGGGGAGCTGTTTTTT.